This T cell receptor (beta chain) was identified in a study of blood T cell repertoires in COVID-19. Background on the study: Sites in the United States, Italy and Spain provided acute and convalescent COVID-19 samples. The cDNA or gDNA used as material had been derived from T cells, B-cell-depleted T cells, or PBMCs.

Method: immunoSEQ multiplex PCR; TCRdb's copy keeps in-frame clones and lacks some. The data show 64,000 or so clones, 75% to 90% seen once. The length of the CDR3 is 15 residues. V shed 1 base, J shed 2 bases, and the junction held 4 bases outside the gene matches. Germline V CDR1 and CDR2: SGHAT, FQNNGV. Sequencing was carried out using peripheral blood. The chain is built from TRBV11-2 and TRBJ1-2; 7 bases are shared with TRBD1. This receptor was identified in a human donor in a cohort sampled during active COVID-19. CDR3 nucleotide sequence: TGTGCCAGCAGCTTAGGGGTGGACAGGAACTATGGCTACACCTTC. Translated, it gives CASSLGVDRNYGYTF.